One and the same sample provided the 20 T cell receptor beta chains below, sequenced in a study of OX40 agonist ivuxolimab in advanced cancers. Sequencing was performed with immunoSEQ multiplex PCR; in TCRdb, only in-frame clones are kept and a portion is missing. The repertoire holds 70,000 to 95,000 clones, with approximately 86% as singletons. The source material was CD4+ or CD8+ T cells sorted from blood, sampled in a trial of the OX40 agonist ivuxolimab. The receptors come from an adult with an advanced solid tumor such as melanoma, head and neck, liver or kidney cancer.

The chain couples TRBV27 to TRBJ2-5; D is perhaps TRBD2 (7 bases). V was trimmed by 5 bases and J by 5 bases, leaving 15 bases between them. This CDR3 region has 14 residues. Germline V gene lookup returns CDR1 MNHEY and CDR2 SMNVEV (reference sequence). The CDR3 DNA is TGTGCCAGCAGTGGGGACAACGGGAGGGAGACCCAGTACTTC. Translating it yields CASSGDNGRETQYF.

The chain joins TRBV28 to TRBJ2-4; 7 nucleotides align to TRBD2. The CDR3 is made up of 15 amino acids. Germline loops: CDR1 MDHEN, CDR2 SYDVKM. With 4 bases clipped from V and 0 bases from J, the junction kept 3 bases outside the gene matches. The CDR3 DNA follows: TGTGCCAGCAGTTCCCCGGGGGGAGCCAAAAACATTCAGTACTTC. Translation gives CASSSPGGAKNIQYF.

V gene TRBV10-1 combines with J gene TRBJ2-3; D is unclear. The CDR3 consists of 13 residues. Trimming took 0 bases from V and 3 from J, leaving 4 bases between them. The germline V gene encodes CDR1 WNHNN and CDR2 SYGVQD (reference sequence). The CDR3 spells CASSESTTDTQYF. CDR3 coding DNA: TGCGCCAGCAGTGAGTCGACTACAGATACGCAGTATTTT.

V and J are TRBV6-1 and TRBJ2-3; D uncertain. Trimming removed 5 bases from V and 1 base from J, with 7 bases in between. Germline CDR1 MNHNS, CDR2 SASEGT. The CDR3 spans 13 residues. CDR3 in amino acids: CASSWRGTDTQYF. The CDR3 coding sequence is TGTGCCAGCAGTTGGCGTGGCACAGATACGCAGTATTTT.

The chain combines TRBV29-1 with TRBJ1-2, with D maybe TRBD1 (6 bases). Per the germline V gene, CDR1 is SQVTM and CDR2 is ANQGSEA. With 5 bases removed from V and 3 bases from J, the gap between germline ends came to 16 bases. There are 14 residues in the CDR3. Written as DNA, the CDR3 is TGCAGCGTTTCAGCGCCGGCAGGGGACTATGGCTACACCTTC. It specifies CSVSAPAGDYGYTF.

This clone was recorded once. The chain has TRBV6-1 and TRBJ1-1; weak D call: TRBD1 (6 bases). Trimming stripped 4 bases from V and 5 bases from J, with 14 bases between. CDR3 length equals 14 residues. Looked up from germline, CDR1 is MNHNS and CDR2 is SASEGT. The CDR3 DNA sequence: TGTGCCAGCAGTGGGGTCGACAGGATGACTGAAGCTTTCTTT. It specifies CASSGVDRMTEAFF.

This chain connects TRBV19 to TRBJ2-7; D tentatively fits TRBD1 or TRBD2 (7 bases each). The V end was cut by 2 bases, the J end by 6 bases, with 14 bases between. Germline V CDR1 and CDR2: LNHDA, SQIVND (reference sequence). CDR3 length: 14 amino acids. The CDR3 bases are TGTGCCAGTAGTATACAGGGGGGAGGGGGCGAGCAGTACTTC. Protein sequence: CASSIQGGGGEQYF.

This chain uses TRBV5-1 with TRBJ2-2; D unresolved. The CDR3 is 18 amino acids. Germline V gene data show CDR1 as SGHRS and CDR2 as YFSETQ. The V and J ends lost 2 bases and 0 bases respectively, with 17 bases between them. CDR3 sequence: CASSFPPIQLPNTGELFF. CDR3 coding DNA: TGCGCCAGCAGCTTCCCTCCTATTCAGCTCCCGAACACCGGGGAGCTGTTTTTT.

In this sample, this clone turned up a few times. V is TRBV5-1 and J is TRBJ2-3; no definite D call. CDR3 length equals 14 residues. The germline gives CDR1 SGHRS, CDR2 YFSETQ. The V end was cut by 8 bases, the J end by 0 bases, with 13 bases between. CDR3 amino acids: CASTTLSSTDTQYF. The CDR3 nucleotides read TGCGCCAGTACGACACTAAGCAGCACAGATACGCAGTATTTT.

The CDR3 bases are TGTGCCAGTAGTATTGCAGCAGATCCCTCTGAGCAGTTCTTC. It encodes CASSIAADPSEQFF. The rearrangement joins TRBV19 to TRBJ2-1; D is unresolved. The CDR3 is 14 amino acids. Per germline, CDR1 LNHDA and CDR2 SQIVND (reference sequence). Trimming shortened V by 3 bases and J by 9 bases, and 15 bases separated the two germline ends.

The rearrangement uses TRBV2 and TRBJ1-2; D ambiguous. Trimming took 4 bases from V and 3 from J, leaving 9 bases between them. Germline V gene lookup returns CDR1 SNHLY and CDR2 FYNNEI. The CDR3 is 13 residues long. The CDR3 region is CASSARQDYGYTF. For the CDR3, the DNA is TGTGCCAGCAGTGCTCGACAAGACTATGGCTACACCTTC.

This chain links TRBV2 with TRBJ2-7, with D perhaps matching TRBD1 (5 bases). V was cut by 1 base and J by 8 bases, with 6 bases left in between. CDR3 length: 11 amino acids. The germline V gene encodes CDR1 SNHLY and CDR2 FYNNEI. The CDR3 sequence is CASSEEGKQYF. The CDR3 DNA reads as TGTGCCAGCAGTGAAGAGGGGAAGCAGTACTTC.

The chain has TRBV7-9 and TRBJ2-2; no firm D call. V lost 8 bases and J 1 base, leaving 11 bases between the germline ends. The CDR3 has 14 amino acids. Germline assignment: CDR1 SEHNR and CDR2 FQNEAQ (reference sequence). CDR3 residues: CASLAGVNTGELFF. CDR3 nucleotide sequence: TGTGCCAGCCTTGCTGGGGTGAACACCGGGGAGCTGTTTTTT. Together with reference TRBV7-9 and TRBJ2-2, the CDR3 gives the full variable domain: DTGVSQNPRHKITKRGQNVTFRCDPISEHNRLYWYRQTLGQGPEFLTYFQNEAQLEKSRLLSDRFSAERPKGSFSTLEIQRTEQGDSAMYLCASLAGVNTGELFFGEGSRLTVL.

CDR3: CASSLVPYNANTGELFF. The CDR3, as DNA: TGTGCCAGCAGTTTGGTTCCTTATAACGCGAACACCGGGGAGCTGTTTTTT. The genes are TRBV28 and TRBJ2-2; no firm D call. Germline V gene sequence: CDR1 MDHEN, CDR2 SYDVKM. The ends were cut back, 3 bases at V and 0 bases at J, with 14 bases in the middle. The CDR3 is 17 amino acids.

This clone was picked up one time. The chain combines TRBV10-3 with TRBJ2-3; weak D call: TRBD2 (6 bases). The germline V gene encodes CDR1 ENHRY and CDR2 SYGVKD. V dropped 2 bases and J dropped 0 bases, with 6 bases sitting between them. The CDR3 is 14 residues long. The CDR3 here is CAISERGSTDTQYF. In DNA, the CDR3 is TGTGCCATCAGTGAGCGGGGGAGCACAGATACGCAGTATTTT.

The V and J genes are TRBV27 and TRBJ2-1, with 10 bases lining up with TRBD2. The CDR3 is made up of 16 amino acids. Germline CDR1 and CDR2: MNHEY and SMNVEV (reference sequence). The V gene end was trimmed by 6 bases and the J gene end by 7 bases; junction bases not matched to a gene: 12. CDR3 DNA: TGTGCCAGCAGCCCCACCCCTAGCGGGAGTTGGAATGAGCAGTTCTTC. This codes for CASSPTPSGSWNEQFF.

This clone came up once. The V gene is TRBV5-1, the J gene TRBJ1-1; 8 bases fit TRBD1. CDR3 length: 14 residues. Germline CDR1 SGHRS, CDR2 YFSETQ. With V trimmed by 4 bases and J by 3 bases, 5 bases remained unmatched. The CDR3 sequence is CASSLTGDYTEAFF. The DNA for the CDR3 is TGCGCCAGCAGCCTGACAGGGGACTACACTGAAGCTTTCTTT.

This chain connects TRBV9 to TRBJ1-3; D uncertain. V was clipped by 0 bases and J by 0 bases, with 10 bases between them. Germline CDR1 is SGDLS and CDR2 is YYNGEE. The CDR3 consists of 16 residues. The CDR3 region has the DNA TGTGCCAGCAGCGTAGAAGGTGCGGGCTCTGGAAACACCATATATTTT. It encodes CASSVEGAGSGNTIYF. The whole variable domain, filled in from reference TRBV9 and TRBJ1-3, reads DSGVTQTPKHLITATGQRVTLRCSPRSGDLSVYWYQQSLDQGLQFLIQYYNGEERAKGNILERFSAQQFPDLHSELNLSSLELGDSALYFCASSVEGAGSGNTIYFGEGSWLTVV.

This chain uses TRBV19 with TRBJ2-1, with 10 bases lining up with TRBD2. The V gene end was trimmed by 5 bases and the J gene end by 7 bases; junction bases not matched to a gene: 11. The germline V gene has CDR1 LNHDA and CDR2 SQIVND (reference sequence). The CDR3 is 16 residues long. CDR3 nucleotide sequence: TGTGCCAGTAGTTTCGATAGGCTAGCGGGGGATAATGAGCAGTTCTTC. Its protein is CASSFDRLAGDNEQFF.

This clone was observed a few times. The rearrangement joins TRBV19 to TRBJ1-4; a weak D match, TRBD1 (5 bases). The germline V gene encodes CDR1 LNHDA and CDR2 SQIVND (reference sequence). The CDR3 sequence is 18 residues long. V was pared by 3 bases and J by 2 bases, with 19 bases between. CDR3: CASSIRSQGGPTNEKLFF. The CDR3, as DNA: TGTGCCAGTAGTATTCGAAGCCAGGGCGGCCCGACTAATGAAAAACTGTTTTTT.